A selection of T cell receptor beta chains follows, all from one sample in a study of T-cell memory formation after mild COVID-19. One entry per CDR3 protein results from TCRdb running MiXCR on the 5' RACE reads. The repertoire has approximately 430,000 distinct CDR3 sequences, more than 20% of them found once; the top ten carry 13%. The material sequenced was PBMCs or a T cell subset sorted from them (not recorded which). The receptors here all came from an adult woman who had mild COVID-19 (a few samples of this study predate the infection). Cell type and time point are not known. CDR3s include the opening cysteine and the closing phenylalanine or tryptophan. Each record gives: J gene, D gene, V gene, clone size, CDR3 protein, CDR3 DNA. D genes are given only for firm matches. The size entry is marked missing in some rows and otherwise reads once, few, many or a size class.

>TRBJ1-1|NA|TRBV7-3|few
CASSERGSNTEAFF
TGTGCCAGCAGCGAGAGGGGATCGAACACTGAAGCTTTCTTT
>TRBJ2-2|TRBD2|TRBV5-6|many
CASSVIAGGPGGELFF
TGTGCCAGCAGCGTGATCGCGGGGGGGCCTGGCGGGGAGCTGTTTTTT
>TRBJ2-3|TRBD2|TRBV9|few
CASSVATSRADTQYF
TGTGCCAGCAGCGTAGCGACTAGCAGGGCAGATACGCAGTATTTT
>TRBJ2-1|TRBD2|TRBV9|NA
CASSSPSGGASEQFF
TGTGCCAGCAGCTCTCCTAGCGGGGGGGCCTCTGAGCAGTTCTTC
>TRBJ2-5|NA|TRBV11-2|few
CASSLFGQPPEETQYF
TGTGCCAGCAGCTTATTTGGACAGCCACCCGAAGAGACCCAGTACTTC
>TRBJ1-1|NA|TRBV20-1|few
CSARDDTGTDPSEAFF
TGCAGTGCTAGAGATGATACGGGTACGGACCCAAGTGAAGCTTTCTTT
>TRBJ2-2|NA|TRBV4-2|few
CASSHRENTGELFF
TGTGCCAGCAGCCATAGAGAGAACACCGGGGAGCTGTTTTTT
>TRBJ2-3|TRBD2|TRBV14|NA
CASSQMGSGTSVPDTQYF
TGTGCCAGCAGCCAAATGGGATCCGGGACTAGCGTTCCAGATACGCAGTATTTT
>TRBJ2-1|NA|TRBV21-1|NA
CASSKIAGFF
TGTGCCAGCAGCAAAATCGCAGGGTTCTTC
>TRBJ1-5|NA|TRBV7-2|NA
CASSLEQVSNQPQHF
TGTGCCAGCAGCTTAGAACAGGTTAGCAATCAGCCCCAGCATTTT
>TRBJ2-7|NA|TRBV7-8|NA
CASSLVFFVSRERHGLGEQYF
TGTGCCAGCAGCTTAGTATTCTTTGTTAGCAGAGAGAGGCATGGTCTAGGCGAGCAGTACTTC
>TRBJ2-1|NA|TRBV24-1|NA
CATSIGGSYNEQFF
TGTGCCACCAGTATAGGGGGGTCCTACAATGAGCAGTTCTTC
>TRBJ2-3|NA|TRBV7-9|NA
CASSLGAALSQSTDTQYF
TGTGCCAGCAGCTTAGGAGCGGCCCTCTCCCAAAGCACAGATACGCAGTATTTT
>TRBJ2-3|NA|TRBV2|NA
CASSGFWGRAADTQYF
TGTGCCAGCAGCGGATTCTGGGGGAGAGCGGCAGATACGCAGTATTTT
>TRBJ2-3|TRBD1|TRBV7-9|many
CASRQGATDTQYF
TGTGCCAGCCGACAGGGGGCCACAGATACGCAGTATTTT
>TRBJ1-4|NA|TRBV7-2|few
CASSLRQGKLFF
TGTGCCAGCAGCTTACGCCAGGGAAAACTGTTTTTT
>TRBJ2-7|NA|TRBV29-1|few
CSVVSRTEQYF
TGCAGCGTTGTTTCTCGGACAGAGCAGTACTTC